These 9 T cell receptor beta chains came from one sample sequenced in a study of cytomegalovirus exposure and HLA in healthy donors. Researchers ran the PCR with 60 Vbeta and 13 Jbeta primers. The table came from immunoSEQ multiplex PCR; TCRdb's copy has only in-frame clones and leaves some out. Of approximately 160,000 clones in the sample, roughly 79% are singletons; the top ten hold around 3%. Source material: PBMCs. The receptor set was obtained from a woman in her forties or fifties in good health and CMV-seropositive.

This clone occurred a few times. The chain recombines TRBV5-4 with TRBJ2-1, with 9 bases that match TRBD2. The J segment lost 14 bases and the V segment lost 3 bases, leaving 12 bases of the junction unmatched. The CDR3 runs 14 residues. CDR1 SGHNT and CDR2 YYREEE come from the germline V gene (reference sequence). The CDR3 sequence: CASSWGTSTQREFF. The CDR3 DNA follows: TGTGCCAGCAGCTGGGGGACTAGCACCCAGAGAGAGTTCTTC.

A single count supports this clone. An end of the junction does not agree with germline; a read error may underlie this. Other DNA variants within this sample encode the same CDR3. The CDR3 nucleotides are TGCGCCAGCAGGGGGGAGACAGGATGGGAGTACTTC. This translates into CASRGETGWEYF. This sequence joins TRBV6-5 and TRBJ2-7; TRBD1 is a possible D gene (7 bases). There are 12 residues in the CDR3. Germline lookup yields CDR1 MNHEY and CDR2 SVGAGI.

The sample holds a few counts of this clone. The chain links TRBV11-3 to TRBJ1-1; D is perhaps TRBD1 (5 bases). CDR1 is SGHNT and CDR2 is YENEEA in the germline V gene. This CDR3 contains 14 residues. Trimming shortened V by 3 bases and J by 0 bases, and 8 bases separated the two germline ends. For the CDR3, the DNA is TGTGCCAGCAGCTTCGACAGACTGAACACTGAAGCTTTCTTT. Its translation: CASSFDRLNTEAFF. Filled out from reference TRBV11-3 and TRBJ1-1, the complete variable domain reads EAGVVQSPRYKIIEKKQPVAFWCNPISGHNTLYWYLQNLGQGPELLIRYENEEAVDDSQLPKDRFSAERLKGVDSTLKIQPAELGDSAVYLCASSFDRLNTEAFFGQGTRLTVV.

A single count supports this clone. The chain employs TRBV19 and TRBJ1-5, with a tentative D call TRBD1 (6 bases). Germline V CDR1 and CDR2: LNHDA, SQIVND (reference sequence). V was clipped by 3 bases and J by 3 bases, with 12 bases between them. This CDR3 spans 15 amino acids. CDR3 DNA sequence: TGTGCCAGTAGTATGATAGGACAGAACAATCAGCCCCAGCATTTT. Protein product: CASSMIGQNNQPQHF.

This clone appeared a few times. This chain connects TRBV30 to TRBJ2-7, with D perhaps TRBD2 (5 bases). The CDR3 length is 14 residues. Germline CDR1 reads GTSNPN; CDR2 reads SVGIG (reference sequence). The V gene lost 1 base and the J gene lost 5 bases, with 15 bases spanning the gap. CDR3 sequence reads: CAWSEDGVYNEQYF. The DNA of the CDR3 is TGTGCCTGGAGTGAGGACGGGGTATACAACGAGCAGTACTTC.

The V call is TRBV4-1, the J call TRBJ2-7, with 10 nucleotides matching TRBD1. CDR3 length: 15 amino acids. The V gene's germline CDR1 is MGHRA and CDR2 YSYEKL. J was trimmed by 2 bases and V by 2 bases; bases with no gene match: 3. The CDR3 sequence is CASSQRTGGAYEQYF. The CDR3 nucleotides read TGCGCCAGCAGCCAACGGACAGGGGGGGCCTACGAGCAGTACTTC.

This clone was observed a few times. The chain has TRBV7-2 and TRBJ1-6; D uncertain. The germline gives CDR1 SGHTA, CDR2 FQGNSA. The ends were cut back, 3 bases at V and 9 bases at J, with 9 bases in the middle. The CDR3 contains 13 residues. DNA for the CDR3: TGTGCCAGCAGCTTCGGAAGGAGTTCACCCCTCCACTTT. This codes for CASSFGRSSPLHF. The variable domain in full, completed from reference TRBV7-2 and TRBJ1-6, reads GAGVSQSPSNKVTEKGKDVELRCDPISGHTALYWYRQSLGQGLEFLIYFQGNSAPDKSGLPSDRFSAERTGGSVSTLTIQRTQQEDSAVYLCASSFGRSSPLHFGNGTRLTVT.

Written as DNA, the CDR3 is TGTGCCAGCTCTGAGGGGAGGGAGAATGAAAAACTGTTTTTT. Its protein is CASSEGRENEKLFF. The V call is TRBV6-1, the J call TRBJ1-4, with a tentative D call TRBD1 (5 bases). From germline, CDR1 is MNHNS and CDR2 SASEGT. Trimming stripped 8 bases from V and 5 bases from J, with 15 bases between. CDR3 size: 14 residues.

V gene TRBV19 combines with J gene TRBJ1-6; 10 nucleotides match TRBD1. Germline trimming cut 6 bases from V and 9 bases from J; bases unmatched to any gene: 11. CDR3 size: 16 residues. CDR1 and CDR2 from the germline V gene are LNHDA and SQIVND (reference sequence). Here the CDR3 DNA reads TGTGCCAGTAGCCCGAGGTCGGGACAGGGGACTTCACCCCTCCACTTT. This sequence encodes CASSPRSGQGTSPLHF.